These T cell receptor beta chains were read from a single sample in a study of blood T cells in healthy people across ages. TCRdb processed the 5' RACE reads anew with MiXCR; each CDR3 protein has one entry. The sample holds roughly 900,000 distinct CDR3 sequences, 29% seen once. Sequencing was done on a sample of blood. These receptors were collected from an elderly woman in good health. CDR3s leave out the opening cysteine and the closing phenylalanine or tryptophan. A D gene is named only where the DNA matches it firmly.

CDR3aa | v_gene | d_gene | j_gene | len
AWSVLTDTQY | TRBV30 | - | TRBJ2-3 | 10
ASSYKGRTYLRVRY | TRBV28 | - | TRBJ2-7 | 14
ASSLQGWRGGRYEQF | TRBV7-7 | TRBD2 | TRBJ2-1 | 15
ATSDARTDTQY | TRBV24-1 | - | TRBJ2-3 | 11
ATSTGQGDYEQY | TRBV15 | - | TRBJ2-7 | 12
ASREIGRTQY | TRBV2 | - | TRBJ2-5 | 10
ASSFGQSYGQY | TRBV28 | - | TRBJ2-5 | 11
SARGRLNEKPF | TRBV20-1 | - | TRBJ1-4 | 11
AWSALAGGAF | TRBV30 | TRBD1 | TRBJ1-1 | 10
AWSPLRTSGGVNEQF | TRBV30 | TRBD2 | TRBJ2-1 | 15
ASSIPGGHRSGANVLT | TRBV7-2 | - | TRBJ2-6 | 16
SASRVSGGINEQY | TRBV20-1 | TRBD2 | TRBJ2-5 | 13
ASSQDNLGTGELF | TRBV4-3 | - | TRBJ2-2 | 13
ASSPQGFQGNIQY | TRBV18 | - | TRBJ2-4 | 13
ASSLEREPGQPQH | TRBV7-8 | - | TRBJ1-5 | 13
ASSLAVSGSGELF | TRBV5-1 | - | TRBJ2-2 | 13
ATRISDGSYEQY | TRBV5-1 | - | TRBJ2-7 | 12
ASSDDRGPPKLF | TRBV2 | TRBD1 | TRBJ1-4 | 12
SARDWAVPQETQY | TRBV20-1 | - | TRBJ2-5 | 13
ATTGGGEQF | TRBV6-5 | - | TRBJ2-1 | 9
ASSLRGTGGYT | TRBV11-3 | - | TRBJ1-2 | 11
SARRGTSGSYEQY | TRBV20-1 | TRBD2 | TRBJ2-7 | 13
ASSFEINQPQH | TRBV7-2 | - | TRBJ1-5 | 11
ASSLRTATLSGNTIY | TRBV5-1 | - | TRBJ1-3 | 15
ASSTRTGPSQETQY | TRBV6-5 | TRBD1 | TRBJ2-5 | 14
ASSYRAPGQGAKDDKNIQY | TRBV6-2/TRBV6-3 | TRBD1 | TRBJ2-4 | 19
ASSSTGTQGGELF | TRBV11-3 | - | TRBJ2-2 | 13